These T cell receptor beta chains were read from a single sample in a study of vaccination effects on CD4 cells after COVID-19. The assay was immunoSEQ multiplex PCR, and TCRdb's table has in-frame clones only and misses some. The table has tens of thousands of clones, roughly 80% seen once. What these receptors recognize is not known. This sample comprised CD4+ T cells from PBMCs cultured without peptide, obtained before COVID-19 vaccination. Receptors were obtained from a human donor who received a COVID-19 vaccine. Both conserved end residues are part of each CDR3. D genes are given only for firm matches. Only part of the rows carry a size: once, few, many, or a class if the clone is expanded.

D | J | size | V | CDR3 | DNA
TRBD1 | TRBJ1-1 | NA | TRBV19 | CASSPGQGGRAFF | TGTGCCAGTAGTCCTGGACAGGGAGGGAGGGCTTTCTTT
NA | TRBJ1-1 | once | TRBV25-1 | CASSEIGRSDTEAFF | TGTGCCAGCAGTGAAATTGGACGGTCAGACACTGAAGCTTTCTTT
TRBD1 | TRBJ1-1 | NA | TRBV7-2 | CASSLGGQINTEAFF | TGTGCCAGCAGCTTAGGGGGACAGATCAACACTGAAGCTTTCTTT
NA | TRBJ2-6 | NA | TRBV19 | CASSIDPRGTGANVLTF | TGTGCCAGTAGTATAGATCCCAGGGGAACTGGGGCCAACGTCCTGACTTTC
TRBD1 | TRBJ1-2 | NA | TRBV2 | CASSVTGESGYTF | TGTGCCAGCAGTGTAACAGGGGAGAGCGGCTACACCTTC
TRBD1 | TRBJ1-1 | NA | TRBV20-1 | CSATGATEAFF | TGCAGCGCGACAGGGGCCACTGAAGCTTTCTTT
NA | TRBJ1-3 | few | TRBV7-9 | CASSLVGSGNTIYF | TGTGCCAGCAGCTTAGTGGGTTCTGGAAACACCATATATTTT
NA | TRBJ1-2 | NA | TRBV30 | CAWSVLRERGYTF | TGTGCCTGGAGTGTACTAAGGGAAAGAGGCTACACCTTC
NA | TRBJ1-4 | NA | TRBV11-3 | CASSTGGATNEKLFF | TGTGCCAGCAGCACCGGGGGAGCAACTAATGAAAAACTGTTTTTT
TRBD2 | TRBJ2-1 | NA | TRBV3-1/TRBV3-2 | CASSQEGAGGYYEQFF | TGTGCCAGCAGCCAAGAAGGAGCGGGGGGCTATTATGAGCAGTTCTTC
NA | TRBJ1-2 | NA | TRBV6-1 | CASSEKGHNYGYTF | TGTGCCAGCAGTGAGAAGGGACACAACTATGGCTACACCTTC
NA | TRBJ2-3 | NA | TRBV7-3 | CASSFREGTDTQYF | TGTGCCAGCAGCTTTAGAGAAGGCACAGATACGCAGTATTTT
TRBD1 | TRBJ1-5 | few | TRBV6-2/TRBV6-3 | CASSSTGEGNQPQHF | TGTGCCAGCAGTTCCACAGGGGAAGGCAATCAGCCCCAGCATTTT
NA | TRBJ1-1 | few | TRBV15 | CATSRDIQGGTEAFF | TGTGCCACCAGCAGAGATATACAGGGAGGCACTGAAGCTTTCTTT
NA | TRBJ2-6 | NA | TRBV12-5 | CASGDGSGANVLTF | TGTGCTAGTGGTGACGGCTCTGGGGCCAACGTCCTGACTTTC
TRBD1 | TRBJ2-3 | NA | TRBV2 | CASTGQTTDTQYF | TGTGCCAGCACGGGACAGACCACAGATACGCAGTATTTT
NA | TRBJ2-3 | once | TRBV29-1 | CSVARGAADTQYF | TGCAGCGTGGCTAGGGGGGCCGCAGATACGCAGTATTTT